A selection of T cell receptor beta chains follows, all from one sample in a study of long-term antiretroviral therapy in people with HIV. Sequenced by immunoSEQ multiplex PCR; TCRdb stores in-frame clones only, minus some. The sample lists approximately 12,000 clones, roughly three quarters seen once, with approximately 10% in the top ten. Material: unsorted PBMCs, obtained 0.8 years before starting antiretroviral therapy. These receptors were taken from a woman between 40 and 55 years old with HIV. CDR3s include the opening cysteine and the closing phenylalanine or tryptophan. A D gene is named only where the DNA matches it firmly. Only part of the rows carry a size: once, few, many, or a class if the clone is expanded.

clone_size: -
j_call: TRBJ2-3
v_call: TRBV5-4
d_call: TRBD2
cdr3_nt: TGTGCCAGCAGCCCCGGGACTACGACAGATACGCAGTATTTT
cdr3_aa: CASSPGTTTDTQYF

clone_size: -
j_call: TRBJ1-4
v_call: TRBV19
d_call: -
cdr3_nt: TGTGCCAGTAGTACCTTGACAGCAACTAATGAAAAACTGTTTTTT
cdr3_aa: CASSTLTATNEKLFF

clone_size: -
j_call: TRBJ1-1
v_call: TRBV30
d_call: -
cdr3_nt: TGTGCCTGGAGTGTCACAGAGAACACTGAAGCTTTCTTT
cdr3_aa: CAWSVTENTEAFF

clone_size: -
j_call: TRBJ2-5
v_call: TRBV28
d_call: TRBD1
cdr3_nt: TGTGCCAGCAGTTTGTACAGAACAGGGGGAGAGACCCAGTACTTC
cdr3_aa: CASSLYRTGGETQYF

clone_size: -
j_call: TRBJ2-1
v_call: TRBV18
d_call: -
cdr3_nt: TGTGCCAGCTCACCCCCCACGGTTGAGCAGTTCTTC
cdr3_aa: CASSPPTVEQFF

clone_size: -
j_call: TRBJ1-1
v_call: TRBV7-8
d_call: -
cdr3_nt: TGTGCCAGCAGCTTGGGGGTCACTGAAGCTTTCTTT
cdr3_aa: CASSLGVTEAFF

clone_size: -
j_call: TRBJ1-2
v_call: TRBV7-9
d_call: TRBD1
cdr3_nt: TGTGCCAGCAGCGGACAGGGTTTCGTTGTCCGGGGCTACACCTTC
cdr3_aa: CASSGQGFVVRGYTF

clone_size: -
j_call: TRBJ2-3
v_call: TRBV29-1
d_call: TRBD1
cdr3_nt: TGCAGCGTGGGACAGCTCACAGATACGCAGTATTTT
cdr3_aa: CSVGQLTDTQYF

clone_size: -
j_call: TRBJ1-5
v_call: TRBV30
d_call: -
cdr3_nt: TGTGCCTGGAGTACGGGGCCCAATCAGCCCCAGCATTTT
cdr3_aa: CAWSTGPNQPQHF

clone_size: -
j_call: TRBJ1-3
v_call: TRBV2
d_call: -
cdr3_nt: TGTGCCAGCAGTGAAGGCGTCGGGTCACGAGGAAACACCATATATTTT
cdr3_aa: CASSEGVGSRGNTIYF

clone_size: -
j_call: TRBJ2-1
v_call: TRBV27
d_call: TRBD2
cdr3_nt: TGTGCCAGCAGAACTCCTAGCGGGCTTGGGGGGTTTGGGCAGTTCTTC
cdr3_aa: CASRTPSGLGGFGQFF

clone_size: few
j_call: TRBJ1-1
v_call: TRBV2
d_call: TRBD1
cdr3_nt: TGTGCCAGCAGTGTGTGGACAGGGGTAACAGCTTTCTTT
cdr3_aa: CASSVWTGVTAFF

clone_size: -
j_call: TRBJ2-3
v_call: TRBV29-1
d_call: TRBD2
cdr3_nt: TGCAGCGCCCCTGGAGCGGGAGGATTGAATACGCAGTATTTT
cdr3_aa: CSAPGAGGLNTQYF

clone_size: -
j_call: TRBJ2-6
v_call: TRBV23-1
d_call: -
cdr3_nt: TGCGCCAGCAGTCAATCGATTCTTGAATCTGGGGCCAACGTCCTGACTTTC
cdr3_aa: CASSQSILESGANVLTF

clone_size: -
j_call: TRBJ2-2
v_call: TRBV29-1
d_call: TRBD1
cdr3_nt: TGCAGCGTTGCCCCCGGACAGGGAAGGAACACCGGGGAGCTGTTTTTT
cdr3_aa: CSVAPGQGRNTGELFF

clone_size: -
j_call: TRBJ2-3
v_call: TRBV19
d_call: -
cdr3_nt: TGTGCCAGTAGTTCCTGGGGGGCGGCCAGCACAGATACGCAGTATTTT
cdr3_aa: CASSSWGAASTDTQYF

clone_size: once
j_call: TRBJ1-5
v_call: TRBV27
d_call: -
cdr3_nt: TGTGCCAGCAGTTTTCGTGTTCCGACCGAATCGTCCAATCAGCCCCAGCATTTT
cdr3_aa: CASSFRVPTESSNQPQHF